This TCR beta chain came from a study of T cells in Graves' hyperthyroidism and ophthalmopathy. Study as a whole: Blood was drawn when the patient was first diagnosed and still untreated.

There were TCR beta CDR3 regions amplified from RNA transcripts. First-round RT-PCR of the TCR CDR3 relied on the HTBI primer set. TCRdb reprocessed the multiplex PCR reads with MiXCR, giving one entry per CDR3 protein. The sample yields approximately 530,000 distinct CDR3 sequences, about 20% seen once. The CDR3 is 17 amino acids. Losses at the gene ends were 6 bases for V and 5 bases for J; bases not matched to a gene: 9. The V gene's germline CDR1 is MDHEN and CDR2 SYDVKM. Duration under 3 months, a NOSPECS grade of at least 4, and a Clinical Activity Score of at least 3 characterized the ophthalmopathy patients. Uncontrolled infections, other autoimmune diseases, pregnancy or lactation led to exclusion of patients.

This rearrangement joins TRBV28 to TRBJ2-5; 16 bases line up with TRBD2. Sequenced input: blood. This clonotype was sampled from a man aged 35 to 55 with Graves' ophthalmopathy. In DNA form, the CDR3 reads TGTGCCAGCAGCCGACCCCAGGGACTAGCGGGAGGGGAGACCCAGTACTTC. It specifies CASSRPQGLAGGETQYF. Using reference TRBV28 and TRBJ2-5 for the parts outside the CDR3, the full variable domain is DVKVTQSSRYLVKRTGEKVFLECVQDMDHENMFWYRQDPGLGLRLIYFSYDVKMKEKGDIPEGYSVSREKKERFSLILESASTNQTSMYLCASSRPQGLAGGETQYFGPGTRLLVL.